The 26 T cell receptor beta chains below were found in one sample sequenced in a study of T cell repertoires in cytomegalovirus infection. TCRdb ran MiXCR on the reads and lists one entry per CDR3 protein. Among fewer than 700,000 distinct CDR3 sequences listed, 20% to 25% were seen once. The sample consisted of CD8+ T cells from PBMCs. Source of these receptors: a human donor in good health (CMV status not recorded). Some clones in this sample may be carry-over from other donors' samples.

This clonotype was seen more than once but under ten times. The chain recombines TRBV12-3 or TRBV12-4 with TRBJ2-1; tentatively, D is TRBD1 or TRBD2 (5 bases each). The V gene lost 5 bases and the J gene lost 9 bases, with 11 bases spanning the gap. The CDR3 extends over 12 amino acids. CDR3: CASSRPGGEQFF. As DNA, the CDR3 is TGTGCCAGCAGTCGACCTGGGGGTGAGCAGTTCTTC.

The chain carries TRBV9 and TRBJ2-2; D remains unclear. Germline CDR1 SGDLS, CDR2 YYNGEE. CDR3 length equals 13 residues. V shed 1 base and J shed 6 bases, with 7 bases lying between them. This CDR3 reads CASSVFGAGELFF. In DNA form, the CDR3 reads TGTGCCAGCAGCGTATTTGGGGCCGGGGAGCTGTTTTTT.

Details on this clonotype: This may be a read error: a much more frequent sequence differs by one nucleotide. The chain has TRBV7-2 and TRBJ2-3, with D possibly matching TRBD1 (5 bases). TRBJ1-5 explains the end of the DNA better; the J call may be wrong. This CDR3 has 14 residues. The germline V gene has CDR1 SGHTA and CDR2 FQGNSA. The CDR3 is CASSDRLGGDTQHF. The CDR3 bases are TGTGCCAGCAGCGACCGGTTGGGGGGAGATACGCAGCATTTT.

Only a few counts were recorded for this clonotype. The chain recombines TRBV6-6 with TRBJ2-1; the D gene is possibly TRBD2 (6 bases). This CDR3 has 14 amino acids. Trimming took 3 bases from V and 6 from J, leaving 12 bases between them. Germline CDR1 and CDR2: MNHNY and SVGAGI (reference sequence). CDR3 in DNA: TGTGCCAGCAGTTATCGGGGGTACTCCAATGAGCAGTTCTTC. It is translated as CASSYRGYSNEQFF.

J is TRBJ1-1 and V is TRBV7-9, with D hard to call. The ends were cut back, 5 bases at V and 0 bases at J, with 7 bases in the middle. The germline CDR1 and CDR2 sequences are SEHNR and FQNEAQ (reference sequence). The CDR3 sequence is 13 residues long. In nucleotides, the CDR3 is TGTGCCAGCAGCCCCAAGGTGAACACTGAAGCTTTCTTT. It specifies CASSPKVNTEAFF.

This clonotype occurred a few times. The chain uses TRBV29-1 and TRBJ1-2; 9 bases align to TRBD1. V was pared by 4 bases and J by 2 bases, with 2 bases of the junction left unmatched. Germline CDR1 and CDR2: SQVTM and ANQGSEA. The CDR3 is 13 amino acids. CDR3 amino acids: CSVGDRGNYGYTF. For the CDR3, the DNA is TGCAGCGTTGGTGACAGGGGGAACTATGGCTACACCTTC. The full variable domain, with the rest looked up from reference TRBV29-1 and TRBJ1-2, is SAVISQKPSRDICQRGTSLTIQCQVDSQVTMMFWYRQQPGQSLTLIATANQGSEATYESGFVIDKFPISRPNLTFSTLTVSNMSPEDSSIYLCSVGDRGNYGYTFGSGTRLTVV.

This chain joins TRBV14 and TRBJ2-7; no firm D call. Germline values: CDR1 SGHDN, CDR2 FVKESK. CDR3 length: 11 residues. The germline V and J ends were trimmed by 1 base and 3 bases, with 1 base remaining between them. The CDR3 DNA reads TGTGCCAGCAGCCAAGTCTACGAGCAGTACTTC. Translating it yields CASSQVYEQYF.

In its sample, this clonotype was seen a few times. The chain uses TRBV13 and TRBJ2-1, with D perhaps given as TRBD1 or TRBD2 (5 bases each). With 5 bases removed from V and 10 bases from J, the gap between germline ends came to 12 bases. Germline V lookup: CDR1 PRHDT, CDR2 FYEKMQ (reference sequence). The CDR3 runs 12 residues. The CDR3 nucleotides are TGTGCCAGCAGCACGGGACGGCGGGAGCAGTTCTTC. Amino acids: CASSTGRREQFF.

This clonotype has at least ten counts. The gene calls are TRBV7-6 and TRBJ2-5; TRBD2 might be the D (6 bases). V gave up 0 bases and J gave up 3 bases, with 17 bases separating them. The CDR3 runs 17 residues. The V gene's germline CDR1 is SGHVS and CDR2 FNYEAQ. For the CDR3, the DNA is TGTGCCAGCAGCTTAGCGATGGCTAGCGAGGATAAAGAGACCCAGTACTTC. This encodes CASSLAMASEDKETQYF.

For this clonotype: This clone may be a read error of a much larger clone one base away. The chain employs TRBV28 and TRBJ1-2; tentative D call: TRBD1 (5 bases). The CDR3 extends over 17 amino acids. CDR1 and CDR2 (germline): MDHEN, SYDVKM. The ends were cut back, 4 bases at V and 4 bases at J, with 22 bases in the middle. The CDR3 nucleotides are TGTGCCAGCAGTTACATGACATGGGGGTCTGTAGGCTATGGCTACACCTTC. It codes for CASSYMTWGSVGYGYTF.

Comments on this clonotype: A much more abundant neighbour one base away suggests this may be a read error. This chain joins TRBV7-2 and TRBJ1-5, with D hard to call. Germline V lookup: CDR1 SGHTA, CDR2 FQGNSA. The CDR3 length is 17 residues. Trimming removed 0 bases from V and 2 bases from J, with 14 bases in between. The CDR3 region has the DNA TGTGCCAGCAGCTTAGCGCGTTTAGGGATGGGCAATCAGCCCCAGCATTTT. Its translation: CASSLARLGMGNQPQHF.

This clonotype has only a few counts. CDR3 amino acids: CASVVGETQYF. The CDR3 nucleotides are TGTGCCAGCGTAGTGGGAGAGACCCAGTACTTC. The V call is TRBV7-9, the J call TRBJ2-5; D is ambiguous. The CDR3 sequence is 11 residues long. V dropped 8 bases and J dropped 4 bases, with 8 bases sitting between them. Per the germline V gene, CDR1 is SEHNR and CDR2 is FQNEAQ (reference sequence).

This clonotype has a count of ten or more. The DNA for the CDR3 is TGCGCCAGCAGCCAAGCGGGGCGGCGAAGCTCCTACAATGAGCAGTTCTTC. Protein sequence: CASSQAGRRSSYNEQFF. This chain links TRBV4-1 with TRBJ2-1; D may match TRBD1 or TRBD2 (5 bases each). Germline-derived CDR1 and CDR2 are MGHRA and YSYEKL. The CDR3 covers 17 residues. V was cut by 1 base and J by 0 bases, with 13 bases left in between.

The table lists this clonotype with a few counts. The rearrangement joins TRBV4-1 to TRBJ1-1, with D unclear. The CDR3 runs to 17 residues. The germline gives CDR1 MGHRA, CDR2 YSYEKL. Trimming took 0 bases from V and 1 from J, leaving 15 bases between them. CDR3 loop: CASSQEFYRDSNTEAFF. The CDR3 coding sequence is TGCGCCAGCAGCCAAGAATTCTACCGGGATTCGAACACTGAAGCTTTCTTT.

This clonotype was detected a few times. The genes are TRBV5-5 and TRBJ1-1, with D perhaps matching TRBD1 (6 bases). Germline V lookup: CDR1 SGHKS, CDR2 YYEKEE (reference sequence). CDR3 size: 12 residues. V gave up 5 bases and J gave up 9 bases, with 14 bases separating them. The chain's CDR3 is CASSLGGSKAFF. CDR3 nucleotide sequence: TGTGCCAGCAGTCTAGGGGGGTCGAAAGCTTTCTTT. Filled out from reference TRBV5-5 and TRBJ1-1, the complete variable domain reads DAGVTQSPTHLIKTRGQQVTLRCSPISGHKSVSWYQQVLGQGPQFIFQYYEKEERGRGNFPDRFSARQFPNYSSELNVNALLLGDSALYLCASSLGGSKAFFGQGTRLTVV.

This clonotype was seen more than once but under ten times. This chain connects TRBV7-6 to TRBJ2-2; D is perhaps TRBD2 (7 bases). CDR1 and CDR2 from the germline V gene are SGHVS and FNYEAQ. CDR3 length: 16 residues. The germline V and J ends were trimmed by 4 bases and 3 bases, with 15 bases remaining between them. Here the CDR3 DNA reads TGTGCCAGCAGCTACGGGCCGGGGGGCCACACCGGGGAGCTGTTTTTT. Protein product: CASSYGPGGHTGELFF.

This clonotype was recorded at least ten times. CDR3 residues: CASSLRQVPYEQYV. CDR3 bases: TGTGCCAGCAGCTTAAGGCAGGTGCCCTACGAGCAGTACGTC. J is TRBJ2-7 and V is TRBV11-2, with D hard to call. V lost 2 bases and J lost 2, with 10 bases in between. Germline lookup yields CDR1 SGHAT and CDR2 FQNNGV. The length of the CDR3 is 14 residues.

This clonotype has ten or more counts. The chain couples TRBV27 to TRBJ1-2; 9 nucleotides line up with TRBD1. This CDR3 comprises 13 residues. Germline V gene lookup returns CDR1 MNHEY and CDR2 SMNVEV (reference sequence). V trimming: 2 bases; J trimming: 8 bases; junction bases outside the gene matches: 3. CDR3 residues: CASSLDRGRGYTF. CDR3 DNA: TGTGCCAGCAGTTTAGACAGGGGGAGAGGCTACACCTTC.

The V gene is TRBV20-1, the J gene TRBJ1-6; the match to TRBD1 covers 8 bases. CDR3 size: 17 residues. CDR1 and CDR2 from the germline V gene are DFQATT and SNEGSKA (reference sequence). V trimming: 6 bases; J trimming: 7 bases; junction bases outside the gene matches: 17. The CDR3 protein is CSASSQGERIWNSPLHF. CDR3 in DNA: TGCAGTGCCTCCTCACAGGGGGAGAGGATTTGGAATTCACCCCTCCACTTT.

This sequence joins TRBV10-3 and TRBJ2-1; possibly TRBD1 for D (6 bases). The V gene's germline CDR1 is ENHRY and CDR2 SYGVKD. This CDR3 spans 17 amino acids. V lost 0 bases, J lost 0 bases, and 12 bases lay in between. CDR3 residues: CAISESMGAGSYNEQFF. The CDR3 coding sequence is TGTGCCATCAGTGAGTCGATGGGGGCGGGCTCCTACAATGAGCAGTTCTTC.

This chain links TRBV27 with TRBJ2-3, with 10 bases aligning to TRBD2. Germline V gives CDR1 MNHEY, CDR2 SMNVEV (reference sequence). The CDR3 length is 16 residues. J gave up 2 bases and V 5 bases, and 7 bases lay outside the gene matches. The CDR3 DNA reads as TGTGCCAGCAGTCCATCGGGACTAGCGTACACAGATACGCAGTATTTT. This sequence encodes CASSPSGLAYTDTQYF.

This clonotype has just one count. This sequence joins TRBV2 and TRBJ2-2; a weak D match, TRBD2 (6 bases). The CDR3 is 12 residues long. Germline V CDR1 and CDR2: SNHLY, FYNNEI. V was clipped by 8 bases and J by 6 bases, with 10 bases between them. In DNA, the CDR3 is TGTGCCAGCGTGGGGGAGGCCGGGGAGCTGTTTTTT. It codes for CASVGEAGELFF.

This clonotype turned up a few times. The rearrangement uses TRBV28 and TRBJ2-1, with 8 nucleotides matching TRBD2. With V trimmed by 1 base and J by 4 bases, 6 bases remained unmatched. Germline CDR1 reads MDHEN; CDR2 reads SYDVKM. CDR3 length equals 16 residues. CDR3 amino acids: CASSLFRGGGYNEQFF. The CDR3 DNA is TGTGCCAGCAGTTTATTTAGGGGCGGGGGGTACAATGAGCAGTTCTTC.

This clonotype was seen a few times. The V call is TRBV18, the J call TRBJ1-5; 7 bases map to TRBD1. The CDR3 is 17 residues long. The V and J ends lost 3 bases and 5 bases, in that order; junction bases with no gene match: 13. The germline V gene has CDR1 KGHSH and CDR2 LQKENI. The CDR3: CASSPPRQGRKDQPQHF. Written as DNA, the CDR3 is TGTGCCAGCTCACCGCCTAGACAGGGTCGGAAGGATCAGCCCCAGCATTTT.

V is TRBV6-2 or TRBV6-3 and J is TRBJ2-7; D call uncertain. CDR3 length: 13 residues. Germline V gene sequence: CDR1 MNHEY, CDR2 SVGEGT. This CDR3 reads CTSSQAVIYEQYV. In DNA form, the CDR3 reads TGTACCAGCAGCCAAGCCGTTATCTACGAGCAGTACGTC.

V and J are TRBV4-1 and TRBJ1-6; D is uncertain. CDR1 and CDR2 from the germline V gene are MGHRA and YSYEKL. The V end was cut by 0 bases, the J end by 13 bases, with 13 bases between. The CDR3 consists of 14 residues. The CDR3 reads CASSQDTVWQPLHF. CDR3 DNA: TGCGCCAGCAGCCAAGATACTGTTTGGCAGCCCCTCCACTTT.